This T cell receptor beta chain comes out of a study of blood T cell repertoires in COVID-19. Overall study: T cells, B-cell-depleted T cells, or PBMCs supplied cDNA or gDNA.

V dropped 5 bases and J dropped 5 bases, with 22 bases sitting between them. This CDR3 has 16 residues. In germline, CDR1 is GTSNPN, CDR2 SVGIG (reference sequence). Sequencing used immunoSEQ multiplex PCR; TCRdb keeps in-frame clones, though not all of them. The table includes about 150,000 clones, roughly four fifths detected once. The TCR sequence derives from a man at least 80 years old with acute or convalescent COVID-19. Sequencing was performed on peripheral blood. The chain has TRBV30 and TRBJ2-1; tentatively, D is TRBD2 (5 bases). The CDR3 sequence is CAWGIKDGLPNNEQFF. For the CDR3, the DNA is TGTGCCTGGGGTATTAAGGACGGACTGCCAAACAATGAGCAGTTCTTC. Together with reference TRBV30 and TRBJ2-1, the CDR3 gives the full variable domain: SQTIHQWPATLVQPVGSPLSLECTVEGTSNPNLYWYRQAAGRGLQLLFYSVGIGQISSEVPQNLSASRPQDRQFILSSKKLLLSDSGFYLCAWGIKDGLPNNEQFFGPGTRLTVL.